The present T cell receptor (beta chain) was sequenced within a study of T cell responses to AZD1222 COVID-19 vaccine (dated by TCRdb to 2020 to 2022). Regarding the research as a whole: TCR sequencing covered approximately 230 trial participants: about 210 given two doses of AZD1222 and some 25 given two doses of MenACWY control vaccine. Enrollment into the trials was organized by age into subgroups of 18-55, 56-69 and 70-plus years, and those subgroups contained roughly 150, 30 and 60 TCR-sequenced participants, respectively.

The CDR3 regions of human TCRbeta chains were analyzed by immunosequencing. Under the source paper's analysis protocol: Repertoire TCRs were matched against a reference library of SARS-CoV-2-specific TCRs generated with the MIRA antigen-specificity platform. Breadth was defined as the fraction of unique TCRs that were SARS-CoV-2-associated, and depth was defined as the fraction of total T cells that were SARS-CoV-2-associated. Using the MIRA data, each spike-specific TCR was mapped to the spike region that the TCR reacts to and placed in a CD4 or CD8 class. Log10-transformed breadth and depth values were compared by one-way ANOVA with Sidak's multiple comparisons tests. TCRdb obtained this table from immuneACCESS and retained in-frame rearrangements with V and J assigned. These tables miss some clones; where compared with another copy, unresolved V genes account for less than half of the shortfall, and the remainder is unexplained. Clonal size and the V and J genes are those of that table, whereas D and trimming came from the DNA. This sample holds 150,000 to 200,000 clones; approximately 90% were observed only once. The ten biggest clones cover 1.3% of the sample.

On this clone: Its binding antigen is unknown. The sample holds no much larger clone one base away, and base qualities are not on file.

Interpreted using the paper, the time point label stands for: about 28 days (+/-7) after the second vaccine dose. Because spike-specific TCR depth and breadth did not differ between the two schedules, AZD1222 recipients who got a second dose at roughly 4 weeks were pooled with those who got a second dose at roughly 12 weeks. Samples from vaccinated people were obtained from the UK trials COV001 and COV002, which included a single-blind randomized controlled phase 2/3 trial of AZD1222 (ChAdOx1 nCoV-19) in healthy adults. For TCRbeta chain sequencing, PBMC samples were collected from trial participants at day 0 and at day 28 after the second dose. The junction shows trimming of 5 bases on V and 8 bases on J, and the gene matches do not reach 7 bases of it. Inclusive of the bounding cysteine and phenylalanine, the CDR3 is 15 residues long. CDR3 DNA is the only sequence kept; it has 45 bases, read in frame from the first base. The germline V gene supplies CDR1 SGHAT and CDR2 FQNNGV.

Beyond this particular receptor, the publication reports: Nearly half of unique spike-specific TCRs reportedly recognized epitopes outside regions mutated in the B.1.351 and B.1.1.7 variants. Most participants were white British and females outnumbered males, and the authors suggested that clonal diversity may have been underestimated. Because no day 14 peak-response samples were available, repertoires were characterized only after the peak T cell response. CD4 TCRs associated with the vaccine covered the entire spike protein, and the dominant responses were in regions 160-218 and 743-854. In the small 56-69-year group, the increase in depth fell short of significance, most likely because of low power. Conclusions about previously exposed vaccinees were limited because only 6 or 7 AZD1222 recipients were SARS-CoV-2 seropositive at baseline. Spike-specific TCR breadth and depth rose significantly after two AZD1222 doses compared with day 0 and with MenACWY recipients.

The sample in question was peripheral blood, obtained 28 days after the second AZD1222 dose. The chain couples TRBV11-2 to TRBJ2-1, with 12 bases matching TRBD2. This TCR came from an adult who received the AZD1222 COVID-19 vaccine. The CDR3 loop reads CASSQLAGGMDEQFF. The DNA sequence follows: TGTGCCAGCAGCCAACTAGCGGGAGGTATGGATGAGCAGTTCTTC.